This T cell receptor (beta chain) is drawn from a study of blood T cell repertoires in COVID-19. Background on the study: Sites across the United States, Italy and Spain contributed samples from acute and convalescent COVID-19. PBMCs, B-cell-depleted T cells, or T cells provided the cDNA or gDNA that made up the material.

This CDR3 is 15 amino acids long. Germline CDR1 and CDR2: SGHNT and YYREEE (reference sequence). The V and J ends lost 4 bases and 9 bases, in that order; junction bases with no gene match: 8. This clone was observed once. Source study methods: Scientists estimated how many nucleated cells there were by amplifying reference gene primers. Here immunoSEQ multiplex PCR was the method, and the copy in TCRdb shows in-frame clones only, minus some. That table supplies the V and J calls and clone size; D and trimming were determined from the DNA. The sample consists of tens of thousands of clones, 65% to 90% of them appearing once.

The TCR was taken from a human donor in a cohort sampled during active COVID-19. The gene calls are TRBV5-4 and TRBJ1-6; TRBD1 matches 9 bases. The sequenced material came from peripheral blood. For the CDR3, the DNA is TGTGCCAGCAGCATGAGACAGGGGGGTTTTTCACCCCTCCACTTT. As protein: CASSMRQGGFSPLHF. The variable domain in full, with the rest retrieved from reference TRBV5-4 and TRBJ1-6, is ETGVTQSPTHLIKTRGQQVTLRCSSQSGHNTVSWYQQALGQGPQFIFQYYREEENGRGNFPPRFSGLQFPNYSSELNVNALELDDSALYLCASSMRQGGFSPLHFGNGTRLTVT.